The 20 T cell receptor beta chains listed next were all sequenced from one sample in a study of shared clonotypes between healthy human individuals. Selected positively for CCR7 and CD45RO-negative, naive CD8 cells excluded terminally differentiated effector memory CD45RA+ cells. This table comes from immunoSEQ multiplex PCR, and its TCRdb copy is limited to in-frame clones, with some not included. The data hold around 1.9 million clones, with about 93% observed a single time. Sequencing was carried out using naive CD8+ T cells from PBMCs. These receptors were obtained from a man aged 18 to 30 in good health. Some clones in this sample may be carry-over from other donors' samples.

CDR3 amino acids: CASTEGTDTQYF. In nucleotides, the CDR3 is TGTGCCAGCACGGAGGGAACAGATACGCAGTATTTT. This chain joins TRBV2 and TRBJ2-3; tentative D call: TRBD2 (6 bases). CDR1 is SNHLY, CDR2 FYNNEI, per germline. Deletions cut 7 bases from V and 3 bases from J, with 8 bases between. This CDR3 is 12 amino acids long. The variable domain in full, completed from reference TRBV2 and TRBJ2-3, reads EPEVTQTPSHQVTQMGQEVILRCVPISNHLYFYWYRQILGQKVEFLVSFYNNEISEKSEIFDDQFSVERPDGSNFTLKIRSTKLEDSAMYFCASTEGTDTQYFGPGTRLTVL.

The chain employs TRBV9 and TRBJ2-7; D is undetermined. Germline CDR1 and CDR2: SGDLS and YYNGEE. This CDR3 contains 14 residues. Trimming shortened V by 0 bases and J by 5 bases, and 12 bases separated the two germline ends. DNA for the CDR3: TGTGCCAGCAGCGTAGGGTCATCTTGGGACGAGCAGTACTTC. It codes for CASSVGSSWDEQYF.

The chain uses TRBV27 and TRBJ2-2; D is perhaps TRBD1 (5 bases). With 1 base removed from V and 2 bases from J, the gap between germline ends came to 11 bases. CDR3 length equals 16 residues. Germline V lookup: CDR1 MNHEY, CDR2 SMNVEV (reference sequence). The CDR3 sequence is CASSLLSRVNTGELFF. DNA for the CDR3: TGTGCCAGCAGTTTATTATCCAGGGTTAACACCGGGGAGCTGTTTTTT.

V is TRBV6-1 and J is TRBJ2-7, with D uncertain. CDR3 length: 14 residues. Deletions cut 5 bases from V and 4 bases from J, with 15 bases between. The V gene's germline CDR1 is MNHNS and CDR2 SASEGT. CDR3 region: CASSPPIVPYEQYF. CDR3 DNA sequence: TGTGCCAGCAGTCCCCCTATAGTCCCGTACGAGCAGTACTTC.

The chain joins TRBV19 to TRBJ2-1; D unclear. The germline gives CDR1 LNHDA, CDR2 SQIVND (reference sequence). V shed 5 bases and J shed 8 bases, with 16 bases lying between them. This CDR3 region has 14 residues. This CDR3 is CASSPRTQWDEQFF. CDR3 nucleotide sequence: TGTGCCAGTAGTCCACGGACCCAGTGGGATGAGCAGTTCTTC.

The rearrangement links TRBV4-3 to TRBJ2-7; the D gene is possibly TRBD2 (6 bases). CDR1 and CDR2 from the germline V gene are LGHNA and YSLEER. Trimming cost V 0 bases and J 3 bases, with 15 bases left between them. The CDR3 is 16 amino acids. CDR3 bases: TGCGCCAGCAGCCAAGAGGCGGGACGCCCACTCTACGAGCAGTACTTC. Protein product: CASSQEAGRPLYEQYF.

In this sample, this clone turned up once. V is TRBV27 and J is TRBJ2-7; D is possibly TRBD1 or TRBD2 (5 bases each). V dropped 0 bases and J dropped 2 bases, with 14 bases sitting between them. Looked up from germline, CDR1 is MNHEY and CDR2 is SMNVEV (reference sequence). CDR3 length equals 16 residues. For the CDR3, the DNA is TGTGCCAGCAGTTTATCTTGGGACGCCAAAACCTACGAGCAGTACTTC. It translates to CASSLSWDAKTYEQYF.

The rearrangement links TRBV13 to TRBJ1-2; no firm D call. Germline values: CDR1 PRHDT, CDR2 FYEKMQ (reference sequence). V lost 5 bases and J lost 4, with 14 bases in between. The CDR3 runs to 14 residues. This CDR3 is CASSLRVAAYGYTF. The CDR3 bases are TGTGCCAGCAGCCTACGGGTGGCTGCCTATGGCTACACCTTC.

The V call is TRBV6-5, the J call TRBJ2-1; 11 bases map to TRBD2. Germline V gene lookup returns CDR1 MNHEY and CDR2 SVGAGI. V trimming: 7 bases; J trimming: 9 bases; junction bases outside the gene matches: 11. This CDR3 has 15 residues. CDR3 region: CASTLAGGVSGEQFF. CDR3 nucleotide sequence: TGTGCCAGCACCCTAGCGGGAGGCGTCTCCGGTGAGCAGTTCTTC.

The J gene is TRBJ2-1, the V gene TRBV19; 11 nucleotides agree with TRBD2. With 7 bases clipped from V and 1 base from J, the junction kept 3 bases outside the gene matches. The CDR3 extends over 15 amino acids. Germline values: CDR1 LNHDA, CDR2 SQIVND (reference sequence). The CDR3, as DNA: TGTGCCAGTACTAGCGGGAGGCCGTCCTACAATGAGCAGTTCTTC. Its translation: CASTSGRPSYNEQFF.

A remark on this clone: The sample carries other DNA sequences with the same CDR3. The genes are TRBV27 and TRBJ2-7; D may be TRBD2 (6 bases). CDR1 MNHEY and CDR2 SMNVEV come from the germline V gene (reference sequence). With 5 bases removed from V and 4 bases from J, the gap between germline ends came to 9 bases. The CDR3 spans 12 residues. Here the CDR3 reads CASSPGTYEQYF. The CDR3, as DNA: TGTGCCAGCAGTCCAGGGACTTACGAGCAGTACTTC.

This clone appeared once. V is TRBV14 and J is TRBJ2-7; 7 positions agree with TRBD2. Germline values: CDR1 SGHDN, CDR2 FVKESK. This CDR3 has 13 amino acids. V trimming: 1 base; J trimming: 9 bases; junction bases outside the gene matches: 6. The CDR3 DNA is TGTGCCAGCAGCCAAGTGGGACTACGGGTGCAGTACTTC. Its translation is CASSQVGLRVQYF.

CDR3 sequence: CASSIVRGHAGELFF. For the CDR3, the DNA is TGTGCCAGTAGTATAGTCAGGGGGCATGCCGGGGAGCTGTTTTTT. V and J are TRBV19 and TRBJ2-2, with 8 positions matching TRBD1. J gave up 6 bases and V 1 base, and 4 bases lay outside the gene matches. The germline V gene has CDR1 LNHDA and CDR2 SQIVND (reference sequence). The CDR3 sequence is 15 residues long.

CDR3 sequence (DNA): TGCGCCAGCAGCATAAGGGGGACAGGGAGGAATGGCTACACCTTC. This codes for CASSIRGTGRNGYTF. The genes are TRBV4-1 and TRBJ1-2; 9 positions agree with TRBD1. CDR3 size: 15 residues. After removal of 5 bases from V and 6 bases from J, the junction contained 10 bases not matched to a gene. CDR1 is MGHRA, CDR2 YSYEKL, per germline.

The chain employs TRBV28 and TRBJ1-1; 7 bases align to TRBD1. J was trimmed by 3 bases and V by 7 bases; bases with no gene match: 8. The CDR3 is 14 residues long. CDR1 and CDR2 (germline): MDHEN, SYDVKM. The CDR3 nucleotides read TGTGCCAGCAATCTACAGGGGTGGGACACTGAAGCTTTCTTT. This translates into CASNLQGWDTEAFF.

The gene calls are TRBV18 and TRBJ1-1; the D is unclear. CDR3 length: 13 amino acids. Germline CDR1 and CDR2: KGHSH and LQKENI. V lost 3 bases and J 1 base, leaving 6 bases between the germline ends. The chain's CDR3 is CASSPGWNTEAFF. The CDR3 DNA is TGTGCCAGCTCACCGGGATGGAACACTGAAGCTTTCTTT. Full variable domain (rest looked up from reference TRBV18 and TRBJ1-1): NAGVMQNPRHLVRRRGQEARLRCSPMKGHSHVYWYRQLPEEGLKFMVYLQKENIIDESGMPKERFSAEFPKEGPSILRIQQVVRGDSAAYFCASSPGWNTEAFFGQGTRLTVV.

This chain connects TRBV4-1 to TRBJ1-1; D may be TRBD1 (6 bases). The germline V gene encodes CDR1 MGHRA and CDR2 YSYEKL. The CDR3 is 15 amino acids. The V gene lost 3 bases and the J gene lost 5 bases, with 16 bases spanning the gap. The CDR3 protein is CASSHTTTGRTEAFF. The CDR3 coding sequence is TGCGCCAGCAGCCACACCACGACAGGTAGGACTGAAGCTTTCTTT.

This chain joins TRBV15 and TRBJ2-7, with 8 bases identical to TRBD2. V lost 0 bases, J lost 3 bases, and 4 bases stayed unmatched. This CDR3 region has 15 residues. Germline V gives CDR1 LNHNV, CDR2 YYDKDF (reference sequence). The CDR3 DNA sequence: TGTGCCACCAGCAGAGATGGACTAGCCGGCTACGAGCAGTACTTC. Its translation: CATSRDGLAGYEQYF.

Turning to this clone: A read error may account for a junction end that differs from germline. The same CDR3 arises from other DNA sequences in this sample as well. The V and J genes are TRBV29-1 and TRBJ1-1, with D perhaps matching TRBD1 (5 bases). This CDR3 contains 12 residues. Per germline, CDR1 SQVTM and CDR2 ANQGSEA. CDR3 nucleotides: TGCAGCGTTGATCGACAGAACGCTGAAGCTTTCTTT. Amino acids: CSVDRQNAEAFF.

The chain has TRBV2 and TRBJ1-5; 8 bases map to TRBD1. CDR1 SNHLY and CDR2 FYNNEI come from the germline V gene. Trimming removed 8 bases from V and 2 bases from J; junction bases left unmatched: 5. The CDR3 runs 14 residues. The CDR3 reads CASWTGRGNQPQHF. CDR3 bases: TGTGCCAGCTGGACAGGGAGGGGCAATCAGCCCCAGCATTTT.